This TCR beta chain came from a study of cytomegalovirus exposure and HLA in healthy donors. PCR primers comprised 60 Vbeta and 13 Jbeta primers. Using immunoSEQ multiplex PCR, the repertoire was profiled, and TCRdb retains in-frame clones only, with some absent. The sample yields roughly 140,000 clones, around four fifths seen once. Unrecorded immune exposure was likely among donors, who were nominally healthy when sampled. The receptor's source is a male donor in good health and CMV-seronegative. Sample: PBMCs.

CDR3 residues: CATSTGQGLNTEAFF. As DNA, the CDR3 is TGCGCCACCTCGACGGGACAGGGATTGAACACTGAAGCTTTCTTT. V and J are TRBV5-1 and TRBJ1-1, with 9 positions matching TRBD1. The J segment lost 0 bases and the V segment lost 9 bases, leaving 9 bases of the junction unmatched. Germline V lookup: CDR1 SGHRS, CDR2 YFSETQ. The CDR3 length is 15 residues. The full variable domain, its missing parts supplied by reference TRBV5-1 and TRBJ1-1, is KAGVTQTPRYLIKTRGQQVTLSCSPISGHRSVSWYQQTPGQGLQFLFEYFSETQRNKGNFPGRFSGRQFSNSRSEMNVSTLELGDSALYLCATSTGQGLNTEAFFGQGTRLTVV.